This entry lists 9 T cell receptor beta chains sequenced from one sample in a study of blood T cell repertoires in COVID-19. Sequenced by immunoSEQ multiplex PCR; TCRdb stores in-frame clones only, minus some. The data contain approximately 300,000 clones, about 85% of them singletons. The sample comprised PBMCs or T cells enriched from blood (not recorded which). These receptors were taken from a woman in her twenties or thirties who had been exposed to COVID-19.

The chain links TRBV6-5 to TRBJ2-5; 8 bases line up with TRBD2. The V gene's germline CDR1 is MNHEY and CDR2 SVGAGI. This CDR3 contains 15 residues. After removal of 8 bases from V and 7 bases from J, the junction contained 15 bases not matched to a gene. In nucleotides, the CDR3 is TGTGCCAGCCGGGCGGTCGGACTAGCAGACGGGACCCAGTACTTC. Translating it yields CASRAVGLADGTQYF.

This chain connects TRBV2 to TRBJ1-5, with D unclear. Germline loops: CDR1 SNHLY, CDR2 FYNNEI. CDR3 length: 15 residues. Trimming left V 4 bases short and J 0 bases short, with 10 bases between. The CDR3 loop reads CASSASQDSNQPQHF. The CDR3 DNA reads TGTGCCAGCAGTGCGTCGCAGGATAGCAATCAGCCCCAGCATTTT.

CDR3 sequence reads: CASSFEQKRPQHF. CDR3 DNA: TGTGCCAGCAGCTTCGAACAGAAACGGCCCCAGCATTTT. The chain uses TRBV7-2 and TRBJ1-5; no reliable D call. CDR1 and CDR2 (germline): SGHTA, FQGNSA. Trimming stripped 3 bases from V and 9 bases from J, with 12 bases between. The CDR3 sequence is 13 residues long.

J is TRBJ2-2 and V is TRBV9, with TRBD2 matching over 10 bases. The CDR3 runs 16 residues. CDR1 is SGDLS and CDR2 is YYNGEE in the germline V gene. With V trimmed by 3 bases and J by 2 bases, 4 bases remained unmatched. CDR3 coding DNA: TGTGCCAGCAGCGAAAGCGGGGGGGATAACACCGGGGAGCTGTTTTTT. Its translation is CASSESGGDNTGELFF.

This rearrangement joins TRBV2 to TRBJ1-5; the D gene is possibly TRBD1 (5 bases). V was pared by 4 bases and J by 3 bases, with 16 bases between. The CDR3 contains 16 residues. Germline V gene sequence: CDR1 SNHLY, CDR2 FYNNEI. CDR3 in DNA: TGTGCCAGCAGTGGGGAGGGACTTAGACCCAATCAGCCCCAGCATTTT. It specifies CASSGEGLRPNQPQHF.

The rearrangement joins TRBV9 to TRBJ2-5; unclear D gene. The germline CDR1 and CDR2 sequences are SGDLS and YYNGEE. CDR3 size: 14 residues. Between the trimmed V and J ends, which lost 0 bases and 2 bases, there was a span of 8 bases. The CDR3, as DNA: TGTGCCAGCAGCGTAGATGGGCAGCAAGAGACCCAGTACTTC. Protein sequence: CASSVDGQQETQYF.

CDR3 DNA sequence: TGTGCCAGCAGCTTGGAGGGACTCATAACCGGGGAGCTGTTTTTT. Residues: CASSLEGLITGELFF. This chain connects TRBV5-4 to TRBJ2-2; D may be TRBD2 (6 bases). Germline V gives CDR1 SGHNT, CDR2 YYREEE (reference sequence). Trimming removed 0 bases from V and 5 bases from J, with 11 bases in between. There are 15 residues in the CDR3.

This clone was found a few times. This chain uses TRBV9 with TRBJ2-1; possible D gene TRBD2, 6 bases. Trimming removed 0 bases at V and 3 bases at J, with 28 bases between. Looked up from germline, CDR1 is SGDLS and CDR2 is YYNGEE. CDR3 length: 21 residues. The CDR3 spells CASSVAPPRLGTPDHYNEQFF. The CDR3 coding sequence is TGTGCCAGCAGCGTAGCTCCCCCTAGGTTGGGGACTCCTGACCACTACAATGAGCAGTTCTTC.

The gene calls are TRBV27 and TRBJ2-5; the match to TRBD2 covers 10 bases. Germline V gene lookup returns CDR1 MNHEY and CDR2 SMNVEV (reference sequence). The CDR3 length is 13 residues. J lost 4 bases, V lost 8 bases, and 4 bases had no gene match. The DNA for the CDR3 is TGTGCCAGCCGGCGGACTAGCGGAGAGACCCAGTACTTC. Translated, it gives CASRRTSGETQYF.